The T cell receptor (beta chain) under discussion was sequenced for a study of OX40 agonist ivuxolimab in advanced cancers. Study-level background: Every 2 weeks, patients received ivuxolimab intravenously, dosed at 0.01 to 10 mg/kg. Study conclusions and caveats: Both CD4+ and CD8+ T cell populations in blood had undergone clonal expansion by week 6 at 0.1 to 3.0 mg/kg. CD8+ T cells were the subset that, on average, had more expanded clones than CD4+.

About this clone itself: What it recognizes is unknown.

CDR3 length: 13 residues. CDR1 SGHTA and CDR2 FQGNSA come from the germline V gene. V was cut by 3 bases and J by 7 bases, with 7 bases left in between. Method: immunoSEQ multiplex PCR; TCRdb's copy keeps in-frame clones and lacks some. This table has roughly 80,000 clones, 90% appearing once. The clonotype was recovered from an adult with an advanced solid tumor such as melanoma, head and neck, liver or kidney cancer. The material was CD4+ or CD8+ T cells sorted from blood, obtained in a trial of the OX40 agonist ivuxolimab. The rearrangement uses TRBV7-2 and TRBJ1-6, with a possible D match to TRBD1 (5 bases). CDR3 sequence (DNA): TGTGCCAGCAGCTTTGACAGAAATTCACCCCTCCACTTT. It yields the protein CASSFDRNSPLHF.